The clone carrying this T cell receptor (beta chain) was detected ten times or more. This CDR3 is 15 amino acids long. Germline assignment: CDR1 SGHTA and CDR2 FQGNSA. Trimming removed 1 base from V and 7 bases from J, with 17 bases in between. TCRdb redid the calling of the RT-PCR reads with MiXCR, one entry per CDR3 protein. The sample has hundreds of thousands of distinct CDR3 sequences; 11% to 15% are singletons. Material: memory CD4+ T cells from blood. The sequence came from a female donor in good health, serving as a healthy control. The gene calls are TRBV7-2 and TRBJ2-7, with D hard to call. The CDR3 protein is CASSLVGGRVREQYF. The CDR3 bases are TGTGCCAGCAGCTTAGTAGGTGGAAGGGTGCGGGAGCAGTACTTC.